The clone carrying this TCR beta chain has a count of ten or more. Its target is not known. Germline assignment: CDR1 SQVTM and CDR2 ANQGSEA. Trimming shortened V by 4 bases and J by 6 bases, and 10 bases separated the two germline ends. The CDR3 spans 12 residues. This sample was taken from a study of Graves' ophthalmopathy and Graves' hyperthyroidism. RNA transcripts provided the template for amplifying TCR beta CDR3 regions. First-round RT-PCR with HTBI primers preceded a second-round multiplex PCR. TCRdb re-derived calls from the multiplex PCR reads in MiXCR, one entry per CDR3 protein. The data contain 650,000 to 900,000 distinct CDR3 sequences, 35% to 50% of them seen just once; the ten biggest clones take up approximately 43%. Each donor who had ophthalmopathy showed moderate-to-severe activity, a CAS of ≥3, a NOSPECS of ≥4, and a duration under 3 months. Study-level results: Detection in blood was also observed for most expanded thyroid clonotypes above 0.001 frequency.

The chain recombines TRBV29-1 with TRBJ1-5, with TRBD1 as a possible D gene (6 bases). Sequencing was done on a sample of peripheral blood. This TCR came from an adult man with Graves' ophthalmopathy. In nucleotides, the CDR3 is TGCAGCGTTGGAGCCAGGGGTCAGCCCCAGCATTTT. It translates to CSVGARGQPQHF.